This T cell receptor (beta chain) comes out of a study of blood T cell repertoires in COVID-19. Germline V CDR1 and CDR2: LNHDA, SQIVND (reference sequence). The CDR3 length is 15 residues. Trimming left V 11 bases short and J 2 bases short, with 20 bases between. This table comes from immunoSEQ multiplex PCR, and its TCRdb copy is limited to in-frame clones, with some not included. The sample contains roughly 110,000 clones, roughly 88% of which appear only once. The sample comprised peripheral blood. This TCR was sampled from a woman between 65 and 79 years old with acute or convalescent COVID-19. The chain combines TRBV19 with TRBJ2-3; D not certain. The CDR3 region is CAPRPFHPFTDTQYF. CDR3 coding DNA: TGTGCCCCCAGGCCTTTTCACCCATTCACAGATACGCAGTATTTT.